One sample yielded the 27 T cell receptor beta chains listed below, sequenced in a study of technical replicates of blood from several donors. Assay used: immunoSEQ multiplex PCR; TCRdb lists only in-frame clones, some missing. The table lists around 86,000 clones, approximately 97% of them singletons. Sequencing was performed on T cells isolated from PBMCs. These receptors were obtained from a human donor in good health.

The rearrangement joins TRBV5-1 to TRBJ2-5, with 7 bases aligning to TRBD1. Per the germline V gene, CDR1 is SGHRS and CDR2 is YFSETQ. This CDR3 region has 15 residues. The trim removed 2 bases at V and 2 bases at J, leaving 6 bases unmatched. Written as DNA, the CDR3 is TGCGCCAGCAGCTTCCGTGGGACAGCTCAAGAGACCCAGTACTTC. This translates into CASSFRGTAQETQYF.

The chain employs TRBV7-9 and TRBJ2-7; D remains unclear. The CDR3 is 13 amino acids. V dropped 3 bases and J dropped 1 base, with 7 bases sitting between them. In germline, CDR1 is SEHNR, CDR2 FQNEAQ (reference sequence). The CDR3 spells CASSLSLSYEQYF. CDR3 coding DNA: TGTGCCAGCAGCTTGAGTCTGTCCTACGAGCAGTACTTC.

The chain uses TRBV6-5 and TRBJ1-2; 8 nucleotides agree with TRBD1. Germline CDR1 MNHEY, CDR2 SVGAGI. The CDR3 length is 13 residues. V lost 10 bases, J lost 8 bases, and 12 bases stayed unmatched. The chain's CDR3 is CATAPPGGEGYTF. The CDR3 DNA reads TGTGCCACCGCCCCCCCAGGGGGCGAGGGCTACACCTTC.

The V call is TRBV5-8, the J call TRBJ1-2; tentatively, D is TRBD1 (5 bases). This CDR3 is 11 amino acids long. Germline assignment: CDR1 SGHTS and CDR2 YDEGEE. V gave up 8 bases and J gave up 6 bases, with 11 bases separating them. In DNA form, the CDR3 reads TGTGCCAGACGGGGGTTCCATGGCTACACCTTC. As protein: CARRGFHGYTF.

CDR3 amino acids: CASSLRPDGSYNEQFF. For the CDR3, the DNA is TGTGCCAGCAGTCTTAGACCTGACGGGTCCTACAATGAGCAGTTCTTC. The chain links TRBV14 to TRBJ2-1; D remains ambiguous. CDR3 size: 16 residues. CDR1 and CDR2 from the germline V gene are SGHDN and FVKESK. Trimming shortened V by 6 bases and J by 1 base, and 16 bases separated the two germline ends.

The CDR3 sequence: CASMDRLNTGELFF. The CDR3 bases are TGTGCCAGCATGGACAGGTTAAACACCGGGGAGCTGTTTTTT. The rearrangement links TRBV6-5 to TRBJ2-2; 7 positions agree with TRBD1. CDR1 is MNHEY and CDR2 is SVGAGI in the germline V gene. J lost 2 bases, V lost 7 bases, and 4 bases had no gene match. This CDR3 spans 14 amino acids.

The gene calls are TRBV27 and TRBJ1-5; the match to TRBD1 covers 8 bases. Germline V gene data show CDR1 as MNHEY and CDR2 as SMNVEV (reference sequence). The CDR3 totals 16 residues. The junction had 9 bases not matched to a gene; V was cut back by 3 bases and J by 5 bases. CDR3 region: CASSFRVPGGHQPQHF. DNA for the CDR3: TGTGCCAGCAGTTTTAGGGTACCAGGGGGCCATCAGCCCCAGCATTTT.

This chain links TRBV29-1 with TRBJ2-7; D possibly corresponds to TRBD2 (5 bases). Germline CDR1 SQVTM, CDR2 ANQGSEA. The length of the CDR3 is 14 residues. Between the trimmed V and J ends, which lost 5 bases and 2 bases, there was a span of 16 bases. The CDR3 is CSVPGLNSPYEQYF. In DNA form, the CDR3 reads TGCAGCGTTCCCGGACTGAACTCCCCCTACGAGCAGTACTTC.

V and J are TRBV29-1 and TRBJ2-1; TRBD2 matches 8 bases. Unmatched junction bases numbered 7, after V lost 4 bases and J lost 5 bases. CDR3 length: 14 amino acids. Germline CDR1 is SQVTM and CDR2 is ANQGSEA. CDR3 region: CSVVGASGHNEQFF. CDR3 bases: TGCAGCGTTGTGGGGGCTAGCGGGCACAATGAGCAGTTCTTC.

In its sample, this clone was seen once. The CDR3 is CASSQDSTSHVRLFF. For the CDR3, the DNA is TGCGCCAGCAGCCAAGATAGCACCTCCCACGTGCGACTGTTTTTT. The chain employs TRBV4-1 and TRBJ1-4; D gene unclear. Germline V gene lookup returns CDR1 MGHRA and CDR2 YSYEKL. This CDR3 contains 15 residues. V gave up 0 bases and J gave up 13 bases, with 18 bases separating them.

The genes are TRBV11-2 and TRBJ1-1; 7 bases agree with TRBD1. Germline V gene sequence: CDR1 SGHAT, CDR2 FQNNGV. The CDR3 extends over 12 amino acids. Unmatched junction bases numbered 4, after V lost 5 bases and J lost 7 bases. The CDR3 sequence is CASSPGDSEAFF. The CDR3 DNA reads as TGTGCCAGCAGCCCTGGGGACAGTGAAGCTTTCTTT.

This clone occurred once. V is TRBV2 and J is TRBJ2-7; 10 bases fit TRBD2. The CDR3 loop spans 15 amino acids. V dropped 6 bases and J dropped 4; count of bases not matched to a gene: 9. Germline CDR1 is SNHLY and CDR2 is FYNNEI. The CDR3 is CASSPSSGGFYEQYF. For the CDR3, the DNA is TGTGCCAGCAGCCCGTCTAGCGGGGGTTTTTACGAGCAGTACTTC.

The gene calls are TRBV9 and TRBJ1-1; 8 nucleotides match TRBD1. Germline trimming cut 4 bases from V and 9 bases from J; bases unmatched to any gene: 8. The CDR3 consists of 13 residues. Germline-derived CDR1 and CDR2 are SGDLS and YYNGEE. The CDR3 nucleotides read TGTGCCAGCAGCTTAGAAGGGACAGGAAAAGCTTTCTTT. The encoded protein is CASSLEGTGKAFF.

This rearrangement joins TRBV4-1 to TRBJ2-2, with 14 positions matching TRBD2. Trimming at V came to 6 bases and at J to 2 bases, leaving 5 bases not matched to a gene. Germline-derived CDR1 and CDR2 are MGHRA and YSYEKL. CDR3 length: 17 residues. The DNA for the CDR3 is TGCGCCAGCAGAGTCGGACTAGCGGGAGGTAACACCGGGGAGCTGTTTTTT. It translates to CASRVGLAGGNTGELFF.

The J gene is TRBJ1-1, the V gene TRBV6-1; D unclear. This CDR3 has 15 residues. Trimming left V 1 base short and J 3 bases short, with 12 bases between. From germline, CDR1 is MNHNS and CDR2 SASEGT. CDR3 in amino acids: CASSEELHSDTEAFF. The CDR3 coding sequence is TGTGCCAGCAGTGAAGAACTTCATTCCGACACTGAAGCTTTCTTT.

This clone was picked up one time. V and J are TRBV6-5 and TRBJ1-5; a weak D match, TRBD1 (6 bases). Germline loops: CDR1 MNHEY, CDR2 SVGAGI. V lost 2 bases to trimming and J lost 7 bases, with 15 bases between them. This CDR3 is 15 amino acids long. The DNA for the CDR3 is TGTGCCAGCAGTTACACACAGGGCTTAGGGCAGCCCCAGCATTTT. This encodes CASSYTQGLGQPQHF.

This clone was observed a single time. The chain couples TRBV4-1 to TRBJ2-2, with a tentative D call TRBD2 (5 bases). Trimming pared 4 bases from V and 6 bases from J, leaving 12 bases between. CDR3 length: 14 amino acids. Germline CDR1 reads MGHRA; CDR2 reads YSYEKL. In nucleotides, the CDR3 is TGCGCCAGCAGCCCCGATGAGGGTTCCGGGGAGCTGTTTTTT. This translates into CASSPDEGSGELFF.

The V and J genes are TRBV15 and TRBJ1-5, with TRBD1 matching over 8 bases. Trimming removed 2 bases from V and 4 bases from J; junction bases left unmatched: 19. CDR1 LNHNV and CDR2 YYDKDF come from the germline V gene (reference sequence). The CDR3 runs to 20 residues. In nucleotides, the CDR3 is TGTGCCACCAGCAGACTAGCCCACAGGGGGGGAATGGTTGGAAATCAGCCCCAGCATTTT. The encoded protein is CATSRLAHRGGMVGNQPQHF.

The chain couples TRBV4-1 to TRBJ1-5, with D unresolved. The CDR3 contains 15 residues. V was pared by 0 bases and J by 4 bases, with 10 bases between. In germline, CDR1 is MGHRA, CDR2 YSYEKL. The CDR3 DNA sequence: TGCGCCAGCAGCCAAGAGGTGAGACAAAATCAGCCCCAGCATTTT. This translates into CASSQEVRQNQPQHF.

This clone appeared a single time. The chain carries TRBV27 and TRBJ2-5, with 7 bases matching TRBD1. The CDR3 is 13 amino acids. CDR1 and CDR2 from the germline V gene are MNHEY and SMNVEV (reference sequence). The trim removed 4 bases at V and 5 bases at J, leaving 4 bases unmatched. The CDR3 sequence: CASSYRGQETQYF. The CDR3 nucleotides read TGTGCCAGCAGTTACAGGGGCCAGGAGACCCAGTACTTC.

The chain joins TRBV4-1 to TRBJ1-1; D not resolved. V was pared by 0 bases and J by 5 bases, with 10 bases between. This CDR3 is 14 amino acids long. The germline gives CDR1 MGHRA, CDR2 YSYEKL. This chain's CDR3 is CASSQDAGWTEAFF. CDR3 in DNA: TGCGCCAGCAGCCAAGATGCGGGTTGGACTGAAGCTTTCTTT.

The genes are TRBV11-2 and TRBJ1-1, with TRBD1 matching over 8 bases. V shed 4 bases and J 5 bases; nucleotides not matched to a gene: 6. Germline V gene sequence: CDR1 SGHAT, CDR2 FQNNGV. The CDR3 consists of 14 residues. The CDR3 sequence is CASSYGQGRTEAFF. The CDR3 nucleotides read TGTGCCAGCAGCTATGGACAGGGAAGAACTGAAGCTTTCTTT.

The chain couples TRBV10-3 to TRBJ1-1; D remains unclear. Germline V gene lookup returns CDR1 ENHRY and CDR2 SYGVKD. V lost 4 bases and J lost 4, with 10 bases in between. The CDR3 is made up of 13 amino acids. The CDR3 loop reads CAISVGEVTEAFF. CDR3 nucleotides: TGTGCCATCAGTGTTGGGGAGGTCACTGAAGCTTTCTTT.

For the CDR3, the DNA is TGTGCCAGCCGACTGGGGGGAGTGGGCACAGATACGCAGTATTTT. Translating it yields CASRLGGVGTDTQYF. J is TRBJ2-3 and V is TRBV6-5; TRBD2 might be the D (6 bases). Germline V gene lookup returns CDR1 MNHEY and CDR2 SVGAGI. The CDR3 is 15 residues long. Trimming stripped 8 bases from V and 1 base from J, with 16 bases between.

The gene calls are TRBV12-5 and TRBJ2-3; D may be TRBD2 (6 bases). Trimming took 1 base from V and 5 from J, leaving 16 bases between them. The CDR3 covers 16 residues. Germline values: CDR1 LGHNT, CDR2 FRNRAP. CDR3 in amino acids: CASGLGVTGGKDTQYF. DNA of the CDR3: TGTGCTAGTGGTTTGGGAGTGACCGGGGGAAAAGATACGCAGTATTTT.

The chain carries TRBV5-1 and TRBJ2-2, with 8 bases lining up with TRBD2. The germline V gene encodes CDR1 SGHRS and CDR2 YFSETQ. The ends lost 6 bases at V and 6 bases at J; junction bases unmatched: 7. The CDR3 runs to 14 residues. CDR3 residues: CASIPPAGAGELFF. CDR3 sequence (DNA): TGCGCCAGCATCCCCCCAGCGGGAGCCGGGGAGCTGTTTTTT.

The CDR3 DNA follows: TGCGCCAGCAGCCAACTCCTAGCGGGAGTTAGCACAGATACGCAGTATTTT. It yields the protein CASSQLLAGVSTDTQYF. V is TRBV4-1 and J is TRBJ2-3; 10 nucleotides agree with TRBD2. CDR3 length equals 17 residues. Losses at the gene ends were 2 bases for V and 0 bases for J; bases not matched to a gene: 5. Germline CDR1 is MGHRA and CDR2 is YSYEKL.